A selection of T cell receptor beta chains follows, all from one sample in a study of liver allograft versus peripheral blood T cells. TCRdb used MiXCR to reprocess the reads, holding one entry per CDR3 protein. The sample holds about 890 distinct CDR3 sequences, about 16% seen once. The receptors come from a human patient who had a liver transplant. Some T cells may be the graft donor's. Each CDR3 is given with its conserved first and last residue. Each record gives: J gene, V gene, clone size, D gene, CDR3 DNA, CDR3 protein. D genes are given only for firm matches. Clone size is not always given. Where it is, it says once, few, many or a class for expanded clones.

J gene: TRBJ1-4; V gene: TRBV29-1; clone size: large; D gene: TRBD1; CDR3 DNA: TGCAGCTACAGGGGGTGGGGTTATGAAAAACTGTTTTTT; CDR3 protein: CSYRGWGYEKLFF
J gene: TRBJ1-2; V gene: TRBV28; clone size: large; D gene: -; CDR3 DNA: TGTGCCAGCAGTTTTAACAGGGTGGATGGCTACACCTTC; CDR3 protein: CASSFNRVDGYTF
J gene: TRBJ1-5; V gene: TRBV20-1; clone size: -; D gene: -; CDR3 DNA: TGCAGTGCTAGAGCCCATCGCAGGAGCAATCAGCCCCAGCATTTT; CDR3 protein: CSARAHRRSNQPQHF
J gene: TRBJ1-5; V gene: TRBV20-1; clone size: medium-sized; D gene: -; CDR3 DNA: TGCAGTGCTAAAGGAGATAGCAATCAGCCCCAGCATTTT; CDR3 protein: CSAKGDSNQPQHF
J gene: TRBJ2-1; V gene: TRBV12-3/TRBV12-4; clone size: medium-sized; D gene: -; CDR3 DNA: TGTGCCAGCAGTCCTTTCGACAATGAGCAGTTCTTC; CDR3 protein: CASSPFDNEQFF
J gene: TRBJ1-5; V gene: TRBV27; clone size: medium-sized; D gene: -; CDR3 DNA: TGTGCCAGCAGTTTGGCCCCCAATCAGCCCCAGCATTTT; CDR3 protein: CASSLAPNQPQHF
J gene: TRBJ1-5; V gene: TRBV19; clone size: large; D gene: -; CDR3 DNA: TGTGCCAGTAGTATCCCGGATCAGCCCCAGCATTTT; CDR3 protein: CASSIPDQPQHF
J gene: TRBJ2-7; V gene: TRBV20-1; clone size: medium-sized; D gene: -; CDR3 DNA: TGCAGTGCTAGGCACCGGGGGCGACCACCCTACGAGCAGTACTTC; CDR3 protein: CSARHRGRPPYEQYF
J gene: TRBJ1-1; V gene: TRBV5-6; clone size: medium-sized; D gene: TRBD1; CDR3 DNA: TGTGCCAGCAGCTTTGTGGGACAGACAGAAGCTTTCTTT; CDR3 protein: CASSFVGQTEAFF
J gene: TRBJ1-2; V gene: TRBV5-4; clone size: medium-sized; D gene: TRBD1; CDR3 DNA: TGTGCCAGCAGCTCGTGGGGACAGCATGGCTACACCTTC; CDR3 protein: CASSSWGQHGYTF
J gene: TRBJ1-2; V gene: TRBV18; clone size: large; D gene: TRBD1; CDR3 DNA: TGTGCCAGCTCACGGACAGGGCAAAACTATGGCTACACCTTC; CDR3 protein: CASSRTGQNYGYTF
J gene: TRBJ2-1; V gene: TRBV6-5; clone size: large; D gene: -; CDR3 DNA: TGTGCCAGCATTCAGACGGGGGCCTTCTCCTACAATGAGCAGTTCTTC; CDR3 protein: CASIQTGAFSYNEQFF